This entry lists 3 T cell receptor beta chains sequenced from one sample in a study of cytomegalovirus exposure and HLA in healthy donors. Assay: immunoSEQ multiplex PCR; the TCRdb copy retains only in-frame clones and omits some. This repertoire shows roughly 150,000 clones, roughly nine tenths found once; its top ten account for 4.2%. The specimen sequenced was PBMCs. These receptors all stem from a man aged 18-30 years in good health and CMV-seropositive.

The DNA of the CDR3 is TGTGCCAGCAGAGGACAGGGAAGCTATGGCTACACCTTC. As protein: CASRGQGSYGYTF. The chain has TRBV6-1 and TRBJ1-2; 8 positions agree with TRBD1. The V and J ends lost 6 bases and 4 bases, in that order; junction bases with no gene match: 4. The CDR3 spans 13 residues. Germline lookup yields CDR1 MNHNS and CDR2 SASEGT.

This clone was detected only once. The chain uses TRBV27 and TRBJ2-1; 9 nucleotides agree with TRBD1. V was pared by 7 bases and J by 7 bases, with 11 bases of the junction left unmatched. The CDR3 is 15 amino acids. The germline CDR1 and CDR2 sequences are MNHEY and SMNVEV (reference sequence). CDR3 sequence: CASTEGTGGKNEQFF. CDR3 sequence (DNA): TGTGCCAGCACCGAGGGAACAGGGGGCAAGAATGAGCAGTTCTTC.

This clone appeared a few times. This chain joins TRBV5-1 and TRBJ2-7; 13 nucleotides match TRBD2. Germline lookup yields CDR1 SGHRS and CDR2 YFSETQ. With 5 bases clipped from V and 6 bases from J, the junction kept 2 bases outside the gene matches. There are 13 residues in the CDR3. The chain's CDR3 is CASRLAGGPEQYF. The DNA of the CDR3 is TGCGCCAGCAGACTAGCGGGAGGGCCCGAGCAGTACTTC. Complete variable domain (other parts from reference TRBV5-1 and TRBJ2-7): KAGVTQTPRYLIKTRGQQVTLSCSPISGHRSVSWYQQTPGQGLQFLFEYFSETQRNKGNFPGRFSGRQFSNSRSEMNVSTLELGDSALYLCASRLAGGPEQYFGPGTRLTVT.